The rows below give T cell receptor beta chains drawn from one sample of a study of regulatory T cells in long-lasting Graves disease. One entry per CDR3 protein results from TCRdb running MiXCR on the multiplex PCR reads. This table has some 240,000 distinct CDR3 sequences, around a fifth appearing once. The same data also contributed to another study, on T cells in Graves' hyperthyroidism and ophthalmopathy.

The specimen was peripheral blood mononuclear cells (PBMCs), collected at new diagnosis, from a patient treated with antithyroid drugs. Receptor source: a woman aged 25-40 years with Graves disease. Both conserved end residues are part of each CDR3.

j_call: TRBJ1-2; v_call: TRBV20-1; cdr3_aa: CSARPGRSFNYGYTF
j_call: TRBJ2-7; v_call: TRBV30; cdr3_aa: CAWSELGQLSYEQYF
j_call: TRBJ1-1; v_call: TRBV10-3; cdr3_aa: CAIGGGGDTEAFF
j_call: TRBJ2-1; v_call: TRBV7-2; cdr3_aa: CASSQGWLVGNEQFF
j_call: TRBJ1-1; v_call: TRBV7-2; cdr3_aa: CASSPLWDTEAFF
j_call: TRBJ2-7; v_call: TRBV20-1; cdr3_aa: CSAVDSGRIYEQYF
j_call: TRBJ2-3; v_call: TRBV15; cdr3_aa: CATSRARGIDTQYF
j_call: TRBJ2-2; v_call: TRBV20-1; cdr3_aa: CSDASHFQSNTGELFF
j_call: TRBJ2-3; v_call: TRBV19; cdr3_aa: CASRRTSTLPTGTDTQYF
j_call: TRBJ2-3; v_call: TRBV2; cdr3_aa: CAKSERSLPDTQYF
j_call: TRBJ2-1; v_call: TRBV7-8; cdr3_aa: CASSLKLRAGKGYNEQFF
j_call: TRBJ2-5; v_call: TRBV20-1; cdr3_aa: CSAWRGETGETQYF
j_call: TRBJ2-7; v_call: TRBV2; cdr3_aa: CASSGLQGLTYEQYF
j_call: TRBJ2-3; v_call: TRBV12-3/TRBV12-4; cdr3_aa: CASSTGGRTQYF
j_call: TRBJ2-3; v_call: TRBV30; cdr3_aa: CAWSHTVLARTDTQYF
j_call: TRBJ2-7; v_call: TRBV5-1; cdr3_aa: CASSYGTGGGSPNEQYF
j_call: TRBJ1-6; v_call: TRBV7-6; cdr3_aa: CASSSRTGDNSPLHF
j_call: TRBJ2-1; v_call: TRBV20-1; cdr3_aa: CSAVTSGTEEDEQFF
j_call: TRBJ1-1; v_call: TRBV20-1; cdr3_aa: CSARDVVGTTNTEAFF
j_call: TRBJ1-1; v_call: TRBV6-5; cdr3_aa: CASSYSSAVAEAFF
j_call: TRBJ2-7; v_call: TRBV27; cdr3_aa: CASSLGGVASYEQYF
j_call: TRBJ2-4; v_call: TRBV28; cdr3_aa: CASSLDPGPGNIQYF
j_call: TRBJ2-2; v_call: TRBV27; cdr3_aa: CASSFLLTGRVTGELFF
j_call: TRBJ1-2; v_call: TRBV20-1; cdr3_aa: CSASEGAGYGYTF
j_call: TRBJ2-6; v_call: TRBV2; cdr3_aa: CASSEARQSGANVLTF
j_call: TRBJ2-3; v_call: TRBV12-3/TRBV12-4; cdr3_aa: CASSLVAGSTDTQYF
j_call: TRBJ1-1; v_call: TRBV6-1; cdr3_aa: CASSQGTVSEAFF
j_call: TRBJ2-1; v_call: TRBV11-2; cdr3_aa: CASSPLKGPSGRHNEQFF
j_call: TRBJ2-1; v_call: TRBV2; cdr3_aa: CARPHGTSGTYNEQFF
j_call: TRBJ2-3; v_call: TRBV10-2; cdr3_aa: CASSDLADKISTDTQYF
j_call: TRBJ2-3; v_call: TRBV7-8; cdr3_aa: CASSTWTTAGRTDTQYF
j_call: TRBJ2-5; v_call: TRBV9; cdr3_aa: CASSTSGGAEGETQYF
j_call: TRBJ1-6; v_call: TRBV15; cdr3_aa: CATSRDNRGGSPLHF
j_call: TRBJ1-5; v_call: TRBV20-1; cdr3_aa: CSASTGAGSNQPQHF
j_call: TRBJ2-7; v_call: TRBV5-1; cdr3_aa: CASSLVSQQGYEQYF
j_call: TRBJ2-1; v_call: TRBV27; cdr3_aa: CASSSLAGGYNEQFF
j_call: TRBJ2-7; v_call: TRBV7-2; cdr3_aa: CASSLGPQAYEQYF
j_call: TRBJ2-3; v_call: TRBV3-1; cdr3_aa: CASSQVGSGPTDTQYF
j_call: TRBJ2-7; v_call: TRBV14; cdr3_aa: CASSRQGGFSYEQYF
j_call: TRBJ1-5; v_call: TRBV18; cdr3_aa: CASSPTPTGVYNQPQHF
j_call: TRBJ2-2; v_call: TRBV11-2; cdr3_aa: CASSPMQRGDPWITGELFF
j_call: TRBJ2-2; v_call: TRBV6-1; cdr3_aa: CASSGGRTGELFF
j_call: TRBJ2-7; v_call: TRBV20-1; cdr3_aa: CSATPGLAGSPYEQYF
j_call: TRBJ1-5; v_call: TRBV25-1; cdr3_aa: CASSERTGVQPQHF
j_call: TRBJ2-7; v_call: TRBV3-1; cdr3_aa: CASSHTGTSTYEQYF